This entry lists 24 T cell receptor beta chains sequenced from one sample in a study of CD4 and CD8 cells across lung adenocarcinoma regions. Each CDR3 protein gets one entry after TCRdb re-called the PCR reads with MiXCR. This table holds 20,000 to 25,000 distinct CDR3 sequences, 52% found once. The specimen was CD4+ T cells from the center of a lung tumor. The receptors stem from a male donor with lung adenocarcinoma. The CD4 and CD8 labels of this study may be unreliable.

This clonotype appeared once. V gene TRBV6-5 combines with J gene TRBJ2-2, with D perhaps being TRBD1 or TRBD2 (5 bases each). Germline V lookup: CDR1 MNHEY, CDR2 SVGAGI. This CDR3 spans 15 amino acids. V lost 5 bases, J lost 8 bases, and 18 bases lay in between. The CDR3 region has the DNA TGTGCCAGCAGTCACCAGACCGGGGCGTTTGGGGAGCTGTTTTTT. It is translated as CASSHQTGAFGELFF.

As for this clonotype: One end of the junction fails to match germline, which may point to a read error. The CDR3 is CASSKTGKNIQYF. The DNA for the CDR3 is TGTGCCAGCAGTAAAACAGGCAAAAATATTCAGTACTTC. The chain links TRBV25-1 to TRBJ2-4; possible D gene TRBD1, 5 bases. This CDR3 comprises 13 residues. Germline V gene data show CDR1 as MGHDK and CDR2 as SYGVNS.

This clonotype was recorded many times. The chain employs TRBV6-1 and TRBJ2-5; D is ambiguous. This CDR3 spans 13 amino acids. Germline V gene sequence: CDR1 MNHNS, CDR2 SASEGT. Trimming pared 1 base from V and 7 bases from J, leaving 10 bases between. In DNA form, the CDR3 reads TGTGCCAGCAGTGAAGGCTCAATGGGGACCCAGTACTTC. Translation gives CASSEGSMGTQYF.

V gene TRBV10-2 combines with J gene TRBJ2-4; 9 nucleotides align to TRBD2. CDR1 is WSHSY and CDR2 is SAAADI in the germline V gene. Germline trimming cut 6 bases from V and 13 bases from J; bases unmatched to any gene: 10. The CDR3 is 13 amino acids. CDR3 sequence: CASSPLAGNEQYF. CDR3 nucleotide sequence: TGCGCCAGCAGCCCACTAGCGGGTAATGAGCAGTACTTC.

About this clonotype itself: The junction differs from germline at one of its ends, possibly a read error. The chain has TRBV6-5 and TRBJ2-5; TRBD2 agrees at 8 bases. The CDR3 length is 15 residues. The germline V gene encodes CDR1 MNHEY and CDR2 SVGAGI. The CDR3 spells CASGYGRDYKDTQYF. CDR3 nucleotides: TGTGCCAGCGGTTACGGGAGGGATTACAAAGATACCCAGTACTTC.

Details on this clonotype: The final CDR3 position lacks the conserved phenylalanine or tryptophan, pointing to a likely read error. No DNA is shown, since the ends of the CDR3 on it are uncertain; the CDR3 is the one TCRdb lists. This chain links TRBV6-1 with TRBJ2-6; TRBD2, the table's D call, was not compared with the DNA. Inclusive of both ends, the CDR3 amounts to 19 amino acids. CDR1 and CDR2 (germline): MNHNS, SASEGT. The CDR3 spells CASIRTSGHLGPPEQFFGP.

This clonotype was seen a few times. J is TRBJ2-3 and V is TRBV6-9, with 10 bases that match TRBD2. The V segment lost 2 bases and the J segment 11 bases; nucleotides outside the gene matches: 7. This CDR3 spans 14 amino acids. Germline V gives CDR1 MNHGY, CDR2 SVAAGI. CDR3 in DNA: TGTGCCAGCAGTTATAGCGGGAGGGCCAATGAGCAGTATTTT. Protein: CASSYSGRANEQYF.

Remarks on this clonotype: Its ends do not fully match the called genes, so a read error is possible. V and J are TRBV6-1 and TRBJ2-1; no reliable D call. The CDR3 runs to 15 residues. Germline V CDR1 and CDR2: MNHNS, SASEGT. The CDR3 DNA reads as TGTGCCAGCCAGCCGATGACTGGTGGAAGGAATGCGCAGTTTTTC. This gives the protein CASQPMTGGRNAQFF.

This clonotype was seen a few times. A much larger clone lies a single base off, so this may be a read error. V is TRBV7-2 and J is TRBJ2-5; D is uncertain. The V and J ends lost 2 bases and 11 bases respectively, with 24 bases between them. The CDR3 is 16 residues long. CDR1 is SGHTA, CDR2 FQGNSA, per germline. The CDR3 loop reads CASSLFAVGSYNEQYF. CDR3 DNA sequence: TGTGCCAGCAGCTTATTTGCGGTTGGCTCCTACAATGAGCAGTACTTC. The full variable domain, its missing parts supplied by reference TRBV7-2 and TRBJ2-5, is GAGVSQSPSNKVTEKGKDVELRCDPISGHTALYWYRQSLGQGLEFLIYFQGNSAPDKSGLPSDRFSAERTGGSVSTLTIQRTQQEDSAVYLCASSLFAVGSYNEQYFGPGTRLLVL.

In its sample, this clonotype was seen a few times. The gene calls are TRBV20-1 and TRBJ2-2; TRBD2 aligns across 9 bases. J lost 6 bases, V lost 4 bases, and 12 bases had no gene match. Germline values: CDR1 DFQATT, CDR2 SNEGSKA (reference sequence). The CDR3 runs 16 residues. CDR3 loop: CSATNNLAGESGELFF. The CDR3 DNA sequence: TGCAGTGCTACAAATAACTTAGCGGGAGAGTCCGGGGAGCTGTTTTTT.

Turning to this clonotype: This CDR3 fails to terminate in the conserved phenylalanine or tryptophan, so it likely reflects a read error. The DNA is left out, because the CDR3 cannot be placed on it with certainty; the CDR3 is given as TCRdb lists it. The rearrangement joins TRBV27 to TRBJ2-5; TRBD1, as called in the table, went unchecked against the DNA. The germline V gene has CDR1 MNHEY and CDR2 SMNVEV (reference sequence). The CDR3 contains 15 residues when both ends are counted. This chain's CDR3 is CASSLGQGSPETQLS.

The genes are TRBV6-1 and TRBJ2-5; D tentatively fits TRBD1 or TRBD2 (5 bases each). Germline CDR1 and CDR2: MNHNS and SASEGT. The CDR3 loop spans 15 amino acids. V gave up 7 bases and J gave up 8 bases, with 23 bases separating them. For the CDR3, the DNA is TGTGCCAGCATCGAGGTTGCACGGGGCAAAAACACCCAGTACTTC. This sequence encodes CASIEVARGKNTQYF.

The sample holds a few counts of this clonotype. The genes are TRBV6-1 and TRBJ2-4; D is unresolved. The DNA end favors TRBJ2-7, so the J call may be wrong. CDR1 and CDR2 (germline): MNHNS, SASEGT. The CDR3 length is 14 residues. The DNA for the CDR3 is TGTGCCAGCAGTGAAGATCTACGTGGCTCCGAGCAGTACTTC. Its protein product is CASSEDLRGSEQYF.

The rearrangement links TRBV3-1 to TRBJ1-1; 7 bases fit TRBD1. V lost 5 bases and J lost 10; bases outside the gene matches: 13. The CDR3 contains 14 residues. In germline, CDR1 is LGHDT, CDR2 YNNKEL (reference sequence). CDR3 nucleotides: TGTGCCAGCAGCAACCGGGACAGACCCCTCGGAGCTTTCTTT. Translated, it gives CASSNRDRPLGAFF.

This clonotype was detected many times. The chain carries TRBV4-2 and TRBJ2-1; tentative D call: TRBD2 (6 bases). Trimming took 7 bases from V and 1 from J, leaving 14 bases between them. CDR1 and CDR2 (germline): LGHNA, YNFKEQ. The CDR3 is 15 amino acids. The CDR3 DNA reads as TGTGCCAGCAATTGGGTGGGGGGATCCTACAATGAGCAGTTCTTC. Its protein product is CASNWVGGSYNEQFF.

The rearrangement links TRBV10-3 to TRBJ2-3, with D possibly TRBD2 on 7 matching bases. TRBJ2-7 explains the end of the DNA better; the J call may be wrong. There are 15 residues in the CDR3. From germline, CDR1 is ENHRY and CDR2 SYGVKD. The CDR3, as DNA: TGTGCCGGGGGGGGGGGGGGCACTGGCCAAGATACGCAGTACTTC. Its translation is CAGGGGGTGQDTQYF.

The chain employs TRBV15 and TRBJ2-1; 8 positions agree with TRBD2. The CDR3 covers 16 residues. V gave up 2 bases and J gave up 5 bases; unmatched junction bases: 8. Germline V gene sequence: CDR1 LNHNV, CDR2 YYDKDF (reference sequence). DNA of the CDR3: TGTGCCACCAGCAGACCACATATTAGCGGGGACAATGAGCAGTTCTTC. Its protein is CATSRPHISGDNEQFF.

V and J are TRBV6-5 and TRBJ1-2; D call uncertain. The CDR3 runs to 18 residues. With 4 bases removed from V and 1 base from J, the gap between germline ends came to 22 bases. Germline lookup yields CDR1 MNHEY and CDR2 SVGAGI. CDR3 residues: CASSSSGVGRKNNYGYTF. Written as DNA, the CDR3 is TGTGCCAGCAGTTCCTCTGGGGTGGGTCGTAAAAATAACTATGGCTACACCTTC.

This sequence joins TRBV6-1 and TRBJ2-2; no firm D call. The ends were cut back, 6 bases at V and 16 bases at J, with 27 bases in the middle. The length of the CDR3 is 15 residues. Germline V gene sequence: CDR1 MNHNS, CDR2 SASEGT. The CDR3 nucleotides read TGTGCCAGCAGACTCCAGGCTGTGAGCCCAGAGGCGCAGTTTTTT. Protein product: CASRLQAVSPEAQFF.

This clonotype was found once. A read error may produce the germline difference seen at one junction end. The CDR3: CASSVRASANEQFF. In nucleotides, the CDR3 is TGTGCCAGCAGTGTCCGGGCGAGCGCCAATGAGCAGTTCTTT. V gene TRBV6-1 combines with J gene TRBJ2-1; D is unresolved. CDR1 and CDR2 from the germline V gene are MNHNS and SASEGT. This CDR3 comprises 14 residues.

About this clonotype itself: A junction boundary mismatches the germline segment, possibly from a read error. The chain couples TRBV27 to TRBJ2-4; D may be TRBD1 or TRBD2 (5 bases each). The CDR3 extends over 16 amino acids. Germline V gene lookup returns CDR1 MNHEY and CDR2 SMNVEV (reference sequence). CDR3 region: CASSPLGVRAKNTQYF. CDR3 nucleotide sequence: TGTGCCAGCAGTCCACTGGGGGTGAGGGCCAAAAACACTCAGTATTTC.

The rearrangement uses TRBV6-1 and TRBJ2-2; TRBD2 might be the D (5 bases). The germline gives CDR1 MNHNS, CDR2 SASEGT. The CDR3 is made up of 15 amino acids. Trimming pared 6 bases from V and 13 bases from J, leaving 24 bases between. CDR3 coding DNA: TGTGCCAGCAGACTCCAGGCTGGGAGCACAGAGACGCTGTTTTTT. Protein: CASRLQAGSTETLFF.

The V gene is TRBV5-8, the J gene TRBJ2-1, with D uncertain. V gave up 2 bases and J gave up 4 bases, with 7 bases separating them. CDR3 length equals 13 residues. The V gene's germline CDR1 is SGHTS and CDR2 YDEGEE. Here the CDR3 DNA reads TGTGCCAGCAGCTTTAACGAGTACAATGAGCAGTTCTTC. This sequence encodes CASSFNEYNEQFF.

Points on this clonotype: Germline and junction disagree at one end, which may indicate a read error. CDR3 loop: CASSRTQGRDPETQYF. As DNA, the CDR3 is TGTGCCAGCAGCAGAACCCAGGGACGGGACCCAGAGACCCAGTATTTC. The rearrangement links TRBV27 to TRBJ2-5, with D possibly being TRBD1 or TRBD2 (5 bases each). This CDR3 is 16 amino acids long. The germline V gene encodes CDR1 MNHEY and CDR2 SMNVEV (reference sequence).